The following is a T cell receptor (beta chain) sequence with its context. This entry belongs to a study of cytomegalovirus exposure and HLA in healthy donors. V dropped 8 bases and J dropped 2 bases, with 7 bases sitting between them. The germline V gene has CDR1 MNHEY and CDR2 SMNVEV (reference sequence). The CDR3 covers 11 residues. Primers for the PCR totalled 60 Vbeta and 13 Jbeta. TCRdb's table, derived via immunoSEQ multiplex PCR, lists solely in-frame clones and lacks some. This table has around 150,000 clones, approximately 60% appearing once. The specimen was PBMCs. This TCR came from a woman aged 55 to 70 in good health and CMV-seropositive. The V gene is TRBV27, the J gene TRBJ2-7; tentatively, D is TRBD2 (5 bases). The CDR3 sequence: CASQRAYEQYF. The CDR3 DNA reads as TGTGCCAGCCAGAGGGCCTACGAGCAGTACTTC.